Sequencing of this TCR beta chain was carried out in a study of blood T cell repertoires in COVID-19. Whole-study context: From T cells, B-cell-depleted T cells, or PBMCs came the material, which was cDNA or gDNA.

Repertoires were generated with immunoSEQ multiplex PCR, while TCRdb's copy carries only in-frame clones and drops some. This sample has 150,000 to 200,000 clones, with 75% to 80% found just once. Germline V lookup: CDR1 LNHDA, CDR2 SQIVND (reference sequence). J gave up 4 bases and V 0 bases, and 8 bases lay outside the gene matches. The CDR3 covers 16 residues. The TCR comes from a woman in her seventies with acute or convalescent COVID-19. The chain carries TRBV19 and TRBJ2-7; TRBD1 aligns across 8 bases. The sequenced material came from peripheral blood. This CDR3 is CASSIDQRTGMYEQYF. In DNA, the CDR3 is TGTGCCAGTAGTATAGATCAGCGGACAGGGATGTACGAGCAGTACTTC.